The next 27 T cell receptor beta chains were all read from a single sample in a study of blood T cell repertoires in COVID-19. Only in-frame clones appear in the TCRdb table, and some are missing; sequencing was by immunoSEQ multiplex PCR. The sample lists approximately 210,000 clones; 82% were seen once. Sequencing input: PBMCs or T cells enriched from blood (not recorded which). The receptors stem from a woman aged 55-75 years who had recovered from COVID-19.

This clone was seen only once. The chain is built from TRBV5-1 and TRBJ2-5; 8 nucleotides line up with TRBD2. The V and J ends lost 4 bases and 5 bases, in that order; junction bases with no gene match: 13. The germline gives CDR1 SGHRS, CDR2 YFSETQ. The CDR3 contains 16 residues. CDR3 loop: CASSLGAGTSLETQYF. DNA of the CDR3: TGCGCCAGCAGCCTCGGTGCCGGGACTAGTCTGGAGACCCAGTACTTC.

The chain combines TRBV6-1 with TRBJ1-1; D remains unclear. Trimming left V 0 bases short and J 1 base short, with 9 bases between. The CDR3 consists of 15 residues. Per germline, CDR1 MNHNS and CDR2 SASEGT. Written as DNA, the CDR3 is TGTGCCAGCAGTGAAGCCGGGAGCTCGAACACTGAAGCTTTCTTT. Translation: CASSEAGSSNTEAFF.

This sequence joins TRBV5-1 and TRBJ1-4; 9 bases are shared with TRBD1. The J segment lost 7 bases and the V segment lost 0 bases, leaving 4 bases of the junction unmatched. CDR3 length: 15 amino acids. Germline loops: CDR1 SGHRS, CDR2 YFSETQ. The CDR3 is CASSLGDRVAEKLFF. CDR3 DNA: TGCGCCAGCAGCTTGGGGGACAGGGTGGCTGAAAAACTGTTTTTT.

The CDR3: CASSYSRQPRGDEQFF. CDR3 bases: TGTGCCAGCAGTTACTCGCGACAACCCAGGGGAGATGAGCAGTTCTTC. V and J are TRBV6-5 and TRBJ2-1; TRBD1 is a possible D gene (6 bases). V was shortened by 0 bases and J by 8 bases, with 17 bases between the two germline ends. CDR3 length: 16 amino acids. Looked up from germline, CDR1 is MNHEY and CDR2 is SVGAGI.

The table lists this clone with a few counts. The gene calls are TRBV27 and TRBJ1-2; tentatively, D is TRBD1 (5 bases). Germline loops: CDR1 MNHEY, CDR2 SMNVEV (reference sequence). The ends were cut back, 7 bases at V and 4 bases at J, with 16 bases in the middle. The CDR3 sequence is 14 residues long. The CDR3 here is CASTGRGARYGYTF. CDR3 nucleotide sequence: TGTGCCAGCACCGGGCGCGGGGCCCGCTATGGCTACACCTTC.

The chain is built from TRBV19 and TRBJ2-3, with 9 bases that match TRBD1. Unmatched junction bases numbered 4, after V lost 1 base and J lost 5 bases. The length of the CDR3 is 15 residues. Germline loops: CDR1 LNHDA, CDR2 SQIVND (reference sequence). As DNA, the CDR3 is TGTGCCAGTAGTATAGGGACAGGGGCGGAAGATACGCAGTATTTT. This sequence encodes CASSIGTGAEDTQYF.

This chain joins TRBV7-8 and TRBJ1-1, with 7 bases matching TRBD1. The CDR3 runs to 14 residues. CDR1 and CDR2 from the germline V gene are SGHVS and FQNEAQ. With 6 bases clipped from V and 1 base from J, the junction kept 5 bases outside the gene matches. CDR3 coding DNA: TGTGCCAGCAGTTTCCGGACAGGGAACACTGAAGCTTTCTTT. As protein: CASSFRTGNTEAFF.

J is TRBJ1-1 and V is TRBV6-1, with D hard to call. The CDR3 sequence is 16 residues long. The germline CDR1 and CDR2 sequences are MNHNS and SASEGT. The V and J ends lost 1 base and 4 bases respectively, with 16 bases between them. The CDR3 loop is CASSEDWRADGTEAFF. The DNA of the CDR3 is TGTGCCAGCAGTGAAGATTGGCGGGCCGATGGCACTGAAGCTTTCTTT.

Here the CDR3 DNA reads TGTGCCATCAGTGAGAAGGGGTTTAAGGCTTTCTTT. Translated: CAISEKGFKAFF. The chain carries TRBV10-3 and TRBJ1-1; D may be TRBD1 (5 bases). The V end was cut by 2 bases, the J end by 11 bases, with 12 bases between. Germline V gives CDR1 ENHRY, CDR2 SYGVKD. The CDR3 totals 12 residues.

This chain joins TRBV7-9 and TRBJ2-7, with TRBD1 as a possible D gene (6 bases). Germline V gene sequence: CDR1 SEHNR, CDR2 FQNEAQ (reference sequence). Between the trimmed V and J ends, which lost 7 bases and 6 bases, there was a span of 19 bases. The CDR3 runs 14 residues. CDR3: CASTNRAGVGEQYF. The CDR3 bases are TGTGCCAGCACCAACCGGGCAGGGGTCGGCGAGCAGTACTTC.

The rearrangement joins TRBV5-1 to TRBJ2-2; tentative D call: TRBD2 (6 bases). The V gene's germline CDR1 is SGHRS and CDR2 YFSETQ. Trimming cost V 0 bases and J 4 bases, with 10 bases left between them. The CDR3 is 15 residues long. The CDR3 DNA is TGCGCCAGCAGCTTGGGCGGGATGGGCACCGGGGAGCTGTTTTTT. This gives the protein CASSLGGMGTGELFF. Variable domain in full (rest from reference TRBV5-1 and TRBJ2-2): KAGVTQTPRYLIKTRGQQVTLSCSPISGHRSVSWYQQTPGQGLQFLFEYFSETQRNKGNFPGRFSGRQFSNSRSEMNVSTLELGDSALYLCASSLGGMGTGELFFGEGSRLTVL.

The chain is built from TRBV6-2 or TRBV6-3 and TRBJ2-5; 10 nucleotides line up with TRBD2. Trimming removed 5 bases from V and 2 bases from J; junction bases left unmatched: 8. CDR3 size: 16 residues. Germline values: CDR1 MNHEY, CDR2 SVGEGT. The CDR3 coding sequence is TGTGCCAGCAGTCCCACTAGCGGGGAAATTCAAGAGACCCAGTACTTC. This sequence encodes CASSPTSGEIQETQYF.

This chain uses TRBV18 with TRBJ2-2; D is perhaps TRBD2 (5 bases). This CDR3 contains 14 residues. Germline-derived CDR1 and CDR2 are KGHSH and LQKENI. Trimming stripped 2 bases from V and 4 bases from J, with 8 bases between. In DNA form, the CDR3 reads TGTGCCAGCTCACCATCTCGGGGCACCGGGGAGCTGTTTTTT. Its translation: CASSPSRGTGELFF.

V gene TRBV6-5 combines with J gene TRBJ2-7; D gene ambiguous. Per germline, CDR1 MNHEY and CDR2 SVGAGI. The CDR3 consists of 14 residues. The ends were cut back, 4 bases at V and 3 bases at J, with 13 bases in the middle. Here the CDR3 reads CASSSPAGGYEQYF. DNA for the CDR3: TGTGCCAGCAGTTCTCCGGCAGGTGGCTACGAGCAGTACTTC.

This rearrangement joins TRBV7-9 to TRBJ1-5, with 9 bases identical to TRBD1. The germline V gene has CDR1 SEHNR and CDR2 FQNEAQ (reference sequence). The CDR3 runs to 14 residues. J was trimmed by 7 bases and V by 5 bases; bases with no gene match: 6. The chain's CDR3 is CASSIQGAIQPQHF. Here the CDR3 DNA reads TGTGCCAGCAGCATACAGGGGGCAATCCAGCCCCAGCATTTT.

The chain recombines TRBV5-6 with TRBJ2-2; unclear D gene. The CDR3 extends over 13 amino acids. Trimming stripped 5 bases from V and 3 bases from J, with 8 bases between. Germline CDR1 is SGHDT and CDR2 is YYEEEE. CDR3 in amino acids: CASSPLYTGELFF. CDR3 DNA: TGTGCCAGCAGTCCCCTCTACACCGGGGAGCTGTTTTTT.

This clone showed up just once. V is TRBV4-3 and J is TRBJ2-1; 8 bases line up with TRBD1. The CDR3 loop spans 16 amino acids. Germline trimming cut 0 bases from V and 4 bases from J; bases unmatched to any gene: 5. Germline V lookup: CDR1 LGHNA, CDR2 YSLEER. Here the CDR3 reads CASSQEGTGSYNEQFF. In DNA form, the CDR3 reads TGCGCCAGCAGCCAAGAGGGGACAGGATCTTACAATGAGCAGTTCTTC.

CDR3 residues: CASSHRLAGATGELFF. The CDR3 DNA reads TGTGCCAGCAGCCACCGACTAGCCGGCGCCACCGGGGAGCTGTTTTTT. This sequence joins TRBV11-3 and TRBJ2-2; 7 bases match TRBD2. J gave up 4 bases and V 5 bases, and 10 bases lay outside the gene matches. There are 16 residues in the CDR3. Germline CDR1 SGHNT, CDR2 YENEEA.

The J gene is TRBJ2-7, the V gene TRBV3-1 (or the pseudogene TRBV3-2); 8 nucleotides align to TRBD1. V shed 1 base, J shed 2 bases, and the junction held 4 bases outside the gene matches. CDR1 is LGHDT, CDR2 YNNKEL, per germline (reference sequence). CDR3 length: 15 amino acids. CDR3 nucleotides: TGTGCCAGCAGCCAAGTCTCAGGGGGCCCCTACGAGCAGTACTTC. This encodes CASSQVSGGPYEQYF.

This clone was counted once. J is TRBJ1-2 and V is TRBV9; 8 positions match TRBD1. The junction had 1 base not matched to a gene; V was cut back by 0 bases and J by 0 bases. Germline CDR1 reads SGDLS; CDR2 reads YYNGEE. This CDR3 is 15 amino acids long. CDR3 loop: CASSVGTGPNYGYTF. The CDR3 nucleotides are TGTGCCAGCAGCGTAGGGACAGGGCCTAACTATGGCTACACCTTC.

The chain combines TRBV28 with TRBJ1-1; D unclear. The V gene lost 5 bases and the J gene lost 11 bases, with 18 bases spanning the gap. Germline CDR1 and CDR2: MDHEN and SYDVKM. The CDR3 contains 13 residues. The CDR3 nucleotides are TGTGCCAGCAGTATCCCTCGGATGGTGCGGGCTTTCTTT. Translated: CASSIPRMVRAFF.

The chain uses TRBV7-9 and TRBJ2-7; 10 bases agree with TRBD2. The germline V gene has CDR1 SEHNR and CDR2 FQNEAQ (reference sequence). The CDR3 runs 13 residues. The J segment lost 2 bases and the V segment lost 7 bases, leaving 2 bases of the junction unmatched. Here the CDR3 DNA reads TGTGCCAGCACCCTAGCGGGAGCCTACGAGCAGTACTTC. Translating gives CASTLAGAYEQYF.

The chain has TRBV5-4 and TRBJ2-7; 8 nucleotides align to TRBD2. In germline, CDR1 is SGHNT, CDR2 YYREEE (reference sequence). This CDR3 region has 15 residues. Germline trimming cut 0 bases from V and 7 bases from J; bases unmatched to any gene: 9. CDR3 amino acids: CASSLVGTRPGEQYF. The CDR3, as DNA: TGTGCCAGCAGCTTGGTAGGGACTAGACCCGGGGAGCAGTACTTC.

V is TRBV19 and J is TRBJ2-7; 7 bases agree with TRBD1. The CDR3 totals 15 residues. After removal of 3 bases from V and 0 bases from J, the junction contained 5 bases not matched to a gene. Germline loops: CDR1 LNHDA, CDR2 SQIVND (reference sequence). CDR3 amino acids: CASSMGTDPSYEQYF. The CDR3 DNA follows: TGTGCCAGTAGTATGGGGACAGACCCCTCCTACGAGCAGTACTTC.

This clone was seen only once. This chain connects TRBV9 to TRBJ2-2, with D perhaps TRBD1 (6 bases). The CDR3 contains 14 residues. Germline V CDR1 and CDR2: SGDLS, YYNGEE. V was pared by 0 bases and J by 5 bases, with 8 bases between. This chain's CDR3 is CASSVEGTTGELFF. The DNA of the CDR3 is TGTGCCAGCAGCGTAGAGGGGACAACCGGGGAGCTGTTTTTT.

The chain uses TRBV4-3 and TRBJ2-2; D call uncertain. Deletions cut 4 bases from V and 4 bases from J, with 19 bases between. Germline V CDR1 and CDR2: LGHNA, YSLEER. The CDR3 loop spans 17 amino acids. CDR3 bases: TGCGCCAGCAGCCGCAACCCGGGTTCGGTAGGCACCGGGGAGCTGTTTTTT. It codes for CASSRNPGSVGTGELFF.

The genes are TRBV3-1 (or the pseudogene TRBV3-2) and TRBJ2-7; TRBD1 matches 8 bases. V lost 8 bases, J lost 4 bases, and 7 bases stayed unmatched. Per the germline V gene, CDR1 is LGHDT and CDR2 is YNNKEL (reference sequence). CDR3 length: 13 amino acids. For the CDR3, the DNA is TGTGCCAGCCGCCGGGGACAGGAATACGAGCAGTACTTC. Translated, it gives CASRRGQEYEQYF.